This TCR beta chain was obtained from a study of human T cells and chemical hapten exposure. Study-level findings and limits: Patch test score was positively correlated with the counts of TCRs that had expanded at PT1. Expanded TCR sets contained significantly more large CDR3 similarity clusters than controls.

TCRdb used MiXCR to reprocess the RACE reads, holding one entry per CDR3 protein. This sample has roughly 90,000 distinct CDR3 sequences, with under 13% found just once. This clonotype was seen a few times. The target antigen is unknown. Specified time point: patch test 3, about 24 weeks after DPC sensitization. As for treatment: therapeutic diphenylcyclopropenone sensitization with weekly scalp DPC. Total RNA extraction was carried out from unfractionated whole blood. V trimming: 5 bases; J trimming: 3 bases; junction bases outside the gene matches: 5. Per germline, CDR1 ENHRY and CDR2 SYGVKD. This CDR3 region has 14 residues.

The chain has TRBV10-3 and TRBJ2-5, with 8 bases fitting TRBD1. The sequences come from whole blood, collected in connection with sensitization to the hapten diphenylcyclopropenone (DPC). The receptor's source is a woman in her twenties or thirties with alopecia areata. Some clones in this sample may be carry-over from other donors' samples. The CDR3 protein is CAISRQGIEETQYF. Here the CDR3 DNA reads TGTGCCATCAGTAGACAGGGGATCGAAGAGACCCAGTACTTC.